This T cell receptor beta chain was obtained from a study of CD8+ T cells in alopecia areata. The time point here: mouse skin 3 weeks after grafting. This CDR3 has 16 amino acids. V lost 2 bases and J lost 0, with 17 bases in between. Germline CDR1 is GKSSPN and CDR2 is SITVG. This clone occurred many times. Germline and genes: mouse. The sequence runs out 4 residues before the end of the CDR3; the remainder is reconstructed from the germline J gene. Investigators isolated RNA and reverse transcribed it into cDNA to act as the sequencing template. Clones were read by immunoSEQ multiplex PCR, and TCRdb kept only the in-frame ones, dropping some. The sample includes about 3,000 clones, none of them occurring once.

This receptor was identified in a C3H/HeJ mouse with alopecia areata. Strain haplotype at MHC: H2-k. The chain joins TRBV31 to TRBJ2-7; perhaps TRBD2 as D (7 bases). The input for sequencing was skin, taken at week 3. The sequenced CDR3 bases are TGTGCCTGGAGTTACGCCCCTTGGGGGGCCTCCTAT. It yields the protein CAWSYAPWGASY. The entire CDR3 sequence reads CAWSYAPWGASYEQYF.